This T cell receptor beta chain appears in the sequencing data of a study of graft-versus-host responses after intestinal transplantation. General observations from the study: Declining HvG levels early post-transplant were linked to peak circulating GvH clone levels.

This clone was counted only a few times. No antigen is known for it. Germline loops: CDR1 MNHEY, CDR2 SMNVEV (reference sequence). The CDR3 consists of 16 residues. Trimming cost V 1 base and J 7 bases, with 17 bases left between them. Repertoires were generated with immunoSEQ multiplex PCR, while TCRdb's copy carries only in-frame clones and drops some. The table includes 62,000 or so clones, 85% to 95% detected once. The receptor was derived from a human donor who was the organ donor for an intestinal transplant. V is TRBV27 and J is TRBJ2-1; TRBD2 is a possible D gene (6 bases). This material consisted of unstimulated CD8+ T cells sorted from spleen or lymph node cells, taken before transplant. The CDR3 coding sequence is TGTGCCAGCAGTTTATACGGCGGGATCGCGGGGAATGAGCAGTTCTTC. Translated, it gives CASSLYGGIAGNEQFF.